A selection of T cell receptor beta chains follows, all from one sample in a study of untreated major depressive disorder. Using immunoSEQ multiplex PCR, the repertoire was profiled, and TCRdb retains in-frame clones only, with some absent. The table has some 13,000 clones, over 90% seen once. Sequencing input: CD4+ T cells from PBMCs. The receptors shown here come from a man aged 25 to 40 with major depressive disorder. The CDR3 runs from the conserved cysteine through the conserved F or W. D genes are given only for firm matches. Only part of the rows carry a size: once, few, many, or a class if the clone is expanded.

-	-	TRBV29-1	TRBJ2-3	TGCAGCGTTTTTGTCGGGGCAGATACGCAGTATTTT	CSVFVGADTQYF
-	TRBD1	TRBV5-1	TRBJ2-2	TGCGCCAGCAGCCTGGGACAGGCGGCCGGGGAGCTGTTTTTT	CASSLGQAAGELFF
-	TRBD2	TRBV6-5	TRBJ2-5	TGTGCCAGCAGTTCCTCTAGCGGGGGGGCCATTACCCAGTACTTC	CASSSSSGGAITQYF
few	-	TRBV11-2	TRBJ1-2	TGTGCCAGCAGCGACGCCTGGTCTGGCTACACCTTC	CASSDAWSGYTF
-	TRBD2	TRBV5-1	TRBJ2-2	TGCGCCAGCAGCCTTACCTTGACTAGCGGGCCCGGGGAGCTGTTTTTT	CASSLTLTSGPGELFF
-	TRBD1	TRBV7-9	TRBJ2-7	TGTGCCAGCAGCTCACGACAGGGTGGTATGTACTTC	CASSSRQGGMYF
-	-	TRBV5-1	TRBJ1-5	TGCGCCAGCAGCTTGGCCCCGGGGGGCAATCAGCCCCAGCATTTT	CASSLAPGGNQPQHF
few	-	TRBV5-1	TRBJ1-2	TGCGCCAGTAAAAGCTCCGAATACCTCTATGGCTACACCTTC	CASKSSEYLYGYTF
-	-	TRBV28	TRBJ1-2	TGTGCCAGCAGTCCCGGGACAAGCTTCTATGGCTACACCTTC	CASSPGTSFYGYTF
-	-	TRBV5-8	TRBJ1-4	TGTGCCAGCAGCCTCCCCTTAAGGGGAAATGAAAAACTGTTTTTT	CASSLPLRGNEKLFF
-	TRBD1	TRBV11-2	TRBJ1-4	TGTGCCAGCGGACAGGGGTTCGCTAATGAAAAACTGTTTTTT	CASGQGFANEKLFF
-	-	TRBV25-1	TRBJ1-4	TGTGCCAGCACCTCGGGGACGGAAAAACTGTTTTTT	CASTSGTEKLFF
-	-	TRBV28	TRBJ1-1	TGTGCCAGCATGCAGGGGAGCACTGAAGCTTTCTTT	CASMQGSTEAFF
-	-	TRBV2	TRBJ1-3	TGTGCCAGCCTAACGCAGGGGTCCAGGGCTGGAAACACCATATATTTT	CASLTQGSRAGNTIYF
once	-	TRBV4-2	TRBJ2-5	TGTGCCAGCAGCCCGTGGGCGGGTCAAGAGACCCAGTACTTC	CASSPWAGQETQYF
-	TRBD1	TRBV9	TRBJ2-6	TGTGCCAGCAGCGTCGGGACAGGTAGCTCTGGGGCCAACGTCCTGACTTTC	CASSVGTGSSGANVLTF
-	-	TRBV4-1	TRBJ1-4	TGCGCCAGCAGCCCTCGGTCAGGCGGTGAAAAACTGTTTTTT	CASSPRSGGEKLFF
-	-	TRBV7-3	TRBJ2-4	TGTGCCAGCAGCTTGAACGCACAGGGAAAAAACATTCAGTACTTC	CASSLNAQGKNIQYF
-	-	TRBV6-5	TRBJ2-7	TGTGCCAGCAGTTACGGTCAGGGCGACTACGAGCAGTACTTC	CASSYGQGDYEQYF
-	-	TRBV5-1	TRBJ1-4	TGCGCCAGCAGCTTGGAGACGGCAACTAATGAAAAACTGTTTTTT	CASSLETATNEKLFF
-	TRBD2	TRBV18	TRBJ2-3	TGTGCCAGCTCACCGGGACTAGCGGGGGGGGCACATACGCAGTATTTT	CASSPGLAGGAHTQYF
-	-	TRBV6-1	TRBJ1-4	TGTGCCAGCAGTGAAGAGGGTGCGCGGGCAAGGGAAAAACTGTTTTTT	CASSEEGARAREKLFF
-	-	TRBV5-4	TRBJ1-5	TGTGCCAGCAGCTCAAGTGGGGGCAATCAGCCCCAGCATTTT	CASSSSGGNQPQHF
-	TRBD2	TRBV5-4	TRBJ2-2	TGTGCCAGCAGCCCGAAGGGACTAGCGGCACAAACCGGGGAGCTGTTTTTT	CASSPKGLAAQTGELFF
-	-	TRBV7-8	TRBJ1-2	TGTGCCAGCACCACTAGAGGGCCGGATCGTGGCTACACCTTC	CASTTRGPDRGYTF
-	-	TRBV4-2	TRBJ2-1	TGTGCCAGCAGCCAAACGGGAAATCGCTGGAATGAGCAGTTCTTC	CASSQTGNRWNEQFF
-	-	TRBV5-4	TRBJ1-1	TGTGCCAGCAGCTTGGACTGGGGAACTGAAGCTTTCTTT	CASSLDWGTEAFF
-	-	TRBV5-4	TRBJ1-3	TGTGCCAGCAGCTTGGCGGGGTCTGGAAACACCATATATTTT	CASSLAGSGNTIYF
-	-	TRBV28	TRBJ1-2	TGTGCCAGCAGTTTAGTAGTGGGCGGAATCCATGGCTACACCTTC	CASSLVVGGIHGYTF
-	-	TRBV2	TRBJ1-6	TGTGCCAGCAGTTACTGGGGGCCGTCTAATTCACCCCTCCACTTT	CASSYWGPSNSPLHF
-	-	TRBV7-2	TRBJ1-5	TGTGCCAGCAGCTCTAGGGTCGGCCAGCCCCAGCATTTT	CASSSRVGQPQHF
-	-	TRBV7-9	TRBJ1-2	TGTGCCAGCAGCTTTACGGGACAATCCTACGGCTACACCTTC	CASSFTGQSYGYTF
once	-	TRBV11-2	TRBJ2-1	TGTGCCAGCAGCTTAGTATTCGGAGCCTACAATGAGCAGTTCTTC	CASSLVFGAYNEQFF
once	TRBD1	TRBV6-1	TRBJ1-5	TGTGCCAGCAGTGGATTACAGGGGGCGCGGAACAATCAGCCCCAGCATTTT	CASSGLQGARNNQPQHF
-	TRBD2	TRBV28	TRBJ2-7	TGTGCCACGGGGACAGCGGGAGGGGTTTACGAGCAGTACTTC	CATGTAGGVYEQYF
once	TRBD1	TRBV9	TRBJ1-5	TGTGCCAGCAGCGTAGCTGGGACAGGCAATCAGCCCCAGCATTTT	CASSVAGTGNQPQHF
-	-	TRBV6-6	TRBJ2-7	TGTGCCAGCCGGCAGGAGCGATACGAGCAGTACTTC	CASRQERYEQYF
-	TRBD2	TRBV2	TRBJ2-3	TGTGCCAGCAAAGCGGGGGTGCAATCTAGCACAGATACGCAGTATTTT	CASKAGVQSSTDTQYF
-	-	TRBV7-6	TRBJ1-6	TGTGCCAGCAGCTCCGATGCCAGGACCAATTCACCCCTCCACTTT	CASSSDARTNSPLHF
-	-	TRBV5-4	TRBJ1-2	TGTGCCAGCAAACCGGGGACTAACTATGGCTACACCTTC	CASKPGTNYGYTF
-	-	TRBV19	TRBJ2-2	TGTGCCAGTAGTCCCCGGCCCAGCGGGGAGCTGTTTTTT	CASSPRPSGELFF
-	-	TRBV5-1	TRBJ2-4	TGCGCCAGCAGCATGACAGTAGCCAAAAACATTCAGTACTTC	CASSMTVAKNIQYF
-	-	TRBV5-1	TRBJ2-5	TGCGCCAGCAGCACCCCCCTAGCCCCGGAGACCCAGTACTTC	CASSTPLAPETQYF
-	-	TRBV5-4	TRBJ1-2	TGTGCCAGCAGCTTGGCAAGGGACGCAGGTGGCTACACCTTC	CASSLARDAGGYTF
-	-	TRBV4-1	TRBJ2-1	TGCGCCAGCAGCCAAGATACTGACAGACCGTTCTCCTACAATGAGCAGTTCTTC	CASSQDTDRPFSYNEQFF
-	-	TRBV9	TRBJ2-7	TGTGCCAGCAGCGTCTCCCCATGGGGCCCCAACTACGAGCAGTACTTC	CASSVSPWGPNYEQYF
-	TRBD1	TRBV30	TRBJ2-7	TGTGCCTGGAGTAAAACAGGGGGCGGCGACGAGCAGTACTTC	CAWSKTGGGDEQYF
-	-	TRBV5-4	TRBJ2-5	TGTGCCAGCAGCCGGATACAGGGTGGAGAGACCCAGTACTTC	CASSRIQGGETQYF
once	-	TRBV6-1	TRBJ2-3	TGTGCCAGCAGCTTGACCCGTGCAGATACGCAGTATTTT	CASSLTRADTQYF
-	TRBD1	TRBV28	TRBJ1-6	TGTGCCAGCTATTTGACAGGGATCCTCAATTCACCCCTCCACTTT	CASYLTGILNSPLHF
-	-	TRBV27	TRBJ1-3	TGTGCCAGCAGTTTTTCCCGCCCGGTAGGGGGTCGAAACACCATATATTTT	CASSFSRPVGGRNTIYF
-	TRBD2	TRBV2	TRBJ2-1	TGTGCCAGCTCTCTCGTACTAGCGGGGGGGAGTGAGCAGTTCTTC	CASSLVLAGGSEQFF
-	-	TRBV4-1	TRBJ1-1	TGCGCCAGCAGCCAAGCCGTGAACACTGAAGCTTTCTTT	CASSQAVNTEAFF